The following is a T cell receptor (beta chain) sequence with its context. This record belongs to a study of T cell changes during pregnancy in multiple sclerosis. The repertoire was sequenced with immunoSEQ multiplex PCR; TCRdb's copy has only in-frame clones and lacks some. The table lists 30,000 to 45,000 clones, approximately 92% of them singletons. The CDR3 has 15 amino acids. V lost 0 bases to trimming and J lost 8 bases, with 16 bases between them. Germline loops: CDR1 MGHRA, CDR2 YSYEKL. The chain joins TRBV4-1 to TRBJ1-1, with D possibly being TRBD1 (5 bases). The sample was PBMCs (not recorded whether the cells were cultured). The origin of this receptor is a female donor with multiple sclerosis, enrolled in a pregnancy study. CDR3 protein: CASSQDRTQGVEAFF. The CDR3 DNA is TGCGCCAGCAGCCAAGATAGAACTCAGGGCGTCGAAGCTTTCTTT.